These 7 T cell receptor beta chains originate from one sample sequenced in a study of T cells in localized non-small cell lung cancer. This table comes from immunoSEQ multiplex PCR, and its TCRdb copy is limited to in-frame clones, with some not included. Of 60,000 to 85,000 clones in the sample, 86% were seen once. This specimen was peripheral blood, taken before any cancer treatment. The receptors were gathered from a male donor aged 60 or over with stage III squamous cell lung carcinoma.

The CDR3 coding sequence is TGTGCCAGCAGTGAATGGGACAGTGTATCCCAGCATTTT. It translates to CASSEWDSVSQHF. The V call is TRBV25-1, the J call TRBJ1-5, with 7 bases lining up with TRBD1. From germline, CDR1 is MGHDK and CDR2 SYGVNS. The CDR3 contains 13 residues. V lost 1 base and J lost 11; bases outside the gene matches: 5.

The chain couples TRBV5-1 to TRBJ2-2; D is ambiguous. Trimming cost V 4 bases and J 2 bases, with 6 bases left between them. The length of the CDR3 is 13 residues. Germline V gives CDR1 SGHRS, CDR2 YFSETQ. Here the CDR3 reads CASSQSNTGELFF. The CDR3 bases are TGCGCCAGCAGCCAATCCAACACCGGGGAGCTGTTTTTT.

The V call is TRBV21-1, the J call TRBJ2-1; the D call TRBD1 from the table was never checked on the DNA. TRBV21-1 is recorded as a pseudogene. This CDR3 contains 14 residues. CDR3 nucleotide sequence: TGTGCCAGCAGCGAATCGGGACAGAACAATGAGCAGTTCTTC. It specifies CASSESGQNNEQFF.

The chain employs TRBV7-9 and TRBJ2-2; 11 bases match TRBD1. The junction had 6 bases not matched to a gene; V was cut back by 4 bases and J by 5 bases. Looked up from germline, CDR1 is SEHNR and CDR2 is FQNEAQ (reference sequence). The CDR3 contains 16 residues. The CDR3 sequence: CASSSGQGARTGELFF. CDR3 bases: TGTGCCAGCAGCTCCGGACAGGGGGCGCGGACCGGGGAGCTGTTTTTT.

For the CDR3, the DNA is TGTGCCAGCAGACGCCAGAGGGCGGAGACCCAGTACTTC. Translating it yields CASRRQRAETQYF. This chain uses TRBV6-5 with TRBJ2-5, with TRBD2 as a possible D gene (5 bases). CDR3 length: 13 amino acids. Deletions cut 6 bases from V and 5 bases from J, with 13 bases between. The germline CDR1 and CDR2 sequences are MNHEY and SVGAGI.

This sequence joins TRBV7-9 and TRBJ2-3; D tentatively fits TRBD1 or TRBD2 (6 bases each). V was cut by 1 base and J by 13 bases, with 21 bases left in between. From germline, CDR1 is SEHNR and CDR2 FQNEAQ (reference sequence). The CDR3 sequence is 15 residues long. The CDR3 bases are TGTGCCAGCAGCTTAGATTGGGGGGCTGAGCGCCAGGAGTATTTT. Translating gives CASSLDWGAERQEYF. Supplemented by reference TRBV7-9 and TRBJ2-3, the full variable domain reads DTGVSQNPRHKITKRGQNVTFRCDPISEHNRLYWYRQTLGQGPEFLTYFQNEAQLEKSRLLSDRFSAERPKGSFSTLEIQRTEQGDSAMYLCASSLDWGAERQEYFGPGTRLTVL.

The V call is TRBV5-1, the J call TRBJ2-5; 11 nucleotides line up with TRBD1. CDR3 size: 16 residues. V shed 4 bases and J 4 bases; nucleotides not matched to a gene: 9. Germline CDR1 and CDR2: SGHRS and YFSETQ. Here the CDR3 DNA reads TGCGCCAGCAGCAAGGAGGGACAGGGGGGGATAGAGACCCAGTACTTC. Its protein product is CASSKEGQGGIETQYF.